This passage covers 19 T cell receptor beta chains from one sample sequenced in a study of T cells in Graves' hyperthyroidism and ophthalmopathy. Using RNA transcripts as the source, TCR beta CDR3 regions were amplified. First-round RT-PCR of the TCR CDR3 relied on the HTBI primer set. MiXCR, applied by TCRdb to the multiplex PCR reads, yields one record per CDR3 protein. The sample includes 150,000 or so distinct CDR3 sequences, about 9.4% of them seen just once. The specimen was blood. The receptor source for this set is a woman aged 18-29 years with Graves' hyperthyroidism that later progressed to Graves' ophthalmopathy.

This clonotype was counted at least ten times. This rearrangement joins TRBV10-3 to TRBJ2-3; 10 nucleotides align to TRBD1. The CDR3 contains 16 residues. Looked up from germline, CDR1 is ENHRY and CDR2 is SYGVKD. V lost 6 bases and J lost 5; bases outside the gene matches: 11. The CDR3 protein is CAIRDPGTGVRDTQYF. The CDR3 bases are TGTGCCATCAGAGACCCCGGGACAGGGGTTAGAGATACGCAGTATTTT.

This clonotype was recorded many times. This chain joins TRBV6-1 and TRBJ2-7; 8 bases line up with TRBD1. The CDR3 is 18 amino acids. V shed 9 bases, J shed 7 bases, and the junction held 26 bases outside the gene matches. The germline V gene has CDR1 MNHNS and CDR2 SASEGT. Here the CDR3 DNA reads TGTGCCAGTCGAACACTGGTTGGAAAGAAGACAGGGGTTGAGGAGCAGTACTTC. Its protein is CASRTLVGKKTGVEEQYF.

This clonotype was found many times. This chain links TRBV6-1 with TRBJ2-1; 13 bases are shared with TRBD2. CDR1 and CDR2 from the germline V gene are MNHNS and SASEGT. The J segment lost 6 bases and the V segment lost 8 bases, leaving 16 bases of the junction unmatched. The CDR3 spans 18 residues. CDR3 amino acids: CASLPGQGGTSGTNEQFF. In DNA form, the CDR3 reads TGTGCCAGCCTTCCGGGACAGGGAGGGACTAGCGGGACCAATGAGCAGTTCTTC.

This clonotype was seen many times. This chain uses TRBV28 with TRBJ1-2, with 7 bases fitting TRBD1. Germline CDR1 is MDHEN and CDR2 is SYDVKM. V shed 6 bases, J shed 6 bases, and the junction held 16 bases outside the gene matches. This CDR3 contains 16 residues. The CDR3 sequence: CASRPPPGQRRDGYTF. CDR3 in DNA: TGTGCCAGCAGACCCCCCCCGGGACAGAGGAGAGATGGCTACACCTTC.

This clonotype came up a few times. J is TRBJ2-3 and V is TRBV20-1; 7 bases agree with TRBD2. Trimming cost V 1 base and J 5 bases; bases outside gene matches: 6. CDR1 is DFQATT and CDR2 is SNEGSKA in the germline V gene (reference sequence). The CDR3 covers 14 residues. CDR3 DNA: TGCAGTGCTAGAGTCGGCGGGAGTGGAGATACGCAGTATTTT. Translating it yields CSARVGGSGDTQYF.

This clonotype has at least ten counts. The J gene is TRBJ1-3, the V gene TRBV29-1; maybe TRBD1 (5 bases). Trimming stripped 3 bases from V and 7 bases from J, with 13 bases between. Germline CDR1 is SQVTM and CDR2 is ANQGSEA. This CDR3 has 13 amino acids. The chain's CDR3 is CSVDLGEGNTIYF. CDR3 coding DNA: TGCAGCGTTGATTTAGGGGAGGGGAACACCATATATTTT.

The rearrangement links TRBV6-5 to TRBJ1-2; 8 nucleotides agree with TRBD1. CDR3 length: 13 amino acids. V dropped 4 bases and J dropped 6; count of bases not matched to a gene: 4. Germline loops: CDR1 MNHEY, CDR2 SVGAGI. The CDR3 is CASSFSTGDGYTF. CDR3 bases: TGTGCCAGCAGTTTTTCGACAGGGGATGGCTACACCTTC.

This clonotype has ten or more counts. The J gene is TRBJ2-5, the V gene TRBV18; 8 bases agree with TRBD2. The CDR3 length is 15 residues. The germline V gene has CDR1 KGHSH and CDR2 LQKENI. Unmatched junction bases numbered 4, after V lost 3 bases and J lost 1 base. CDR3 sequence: CASSPALAGQETQYF. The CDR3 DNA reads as TGTGCCAGCTCACCGGCGCTAGCGGGCCAAGAGACCCAGTACTTC.

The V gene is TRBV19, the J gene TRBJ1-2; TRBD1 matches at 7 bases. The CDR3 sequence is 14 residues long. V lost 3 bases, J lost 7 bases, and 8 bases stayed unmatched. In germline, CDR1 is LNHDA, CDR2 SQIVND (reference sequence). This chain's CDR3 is CASSITRGQSGYTF. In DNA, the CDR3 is TGTGCCAGTAGTATCACTAGGGGACAGAGTGGCTACACCTTC.

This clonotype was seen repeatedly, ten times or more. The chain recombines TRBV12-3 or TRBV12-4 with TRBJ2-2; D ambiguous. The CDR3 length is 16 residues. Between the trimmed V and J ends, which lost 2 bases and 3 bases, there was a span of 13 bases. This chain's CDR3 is CASSLYLGQYTGELFF. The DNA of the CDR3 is TGTGCCAGCAGTTTATATCTAGGGCAGTACACCGGGGAGCTGTTTTTT.

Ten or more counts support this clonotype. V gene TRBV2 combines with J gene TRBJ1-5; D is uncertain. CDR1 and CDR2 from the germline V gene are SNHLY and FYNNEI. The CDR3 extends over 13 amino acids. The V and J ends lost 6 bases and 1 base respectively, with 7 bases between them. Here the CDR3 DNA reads TGTGCCAGCAGACCCGACAGCAATCAGCCCCAGCATTTT. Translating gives CASRPDSNQPQHF.

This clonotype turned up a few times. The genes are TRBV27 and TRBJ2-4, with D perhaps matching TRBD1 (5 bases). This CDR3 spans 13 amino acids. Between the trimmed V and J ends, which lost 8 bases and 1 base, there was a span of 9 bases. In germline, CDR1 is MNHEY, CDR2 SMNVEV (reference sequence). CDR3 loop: CASGSGAKNIQYF. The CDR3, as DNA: TGTGCCAGCGGTTCAGGGGCCAAAAACATTCAGTACTTC.

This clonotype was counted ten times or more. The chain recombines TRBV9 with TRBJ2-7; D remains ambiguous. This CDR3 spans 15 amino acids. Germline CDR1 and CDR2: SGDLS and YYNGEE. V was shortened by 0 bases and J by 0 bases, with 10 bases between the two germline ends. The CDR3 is CASSVDPFSSYEQYF. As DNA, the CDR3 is TGTGCCAGCAGCGTAGATCCTTTTAGCTCCTACGAGCAGTACTTC.

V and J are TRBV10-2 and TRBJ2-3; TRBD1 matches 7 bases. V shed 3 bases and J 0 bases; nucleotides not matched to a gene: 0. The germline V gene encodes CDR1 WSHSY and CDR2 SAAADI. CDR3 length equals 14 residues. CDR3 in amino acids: CASSDRGSTDTQYF. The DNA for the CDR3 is TGCGCCAGCAGTGACAGGGGGAGCACAGATACGCAGTATTTT.

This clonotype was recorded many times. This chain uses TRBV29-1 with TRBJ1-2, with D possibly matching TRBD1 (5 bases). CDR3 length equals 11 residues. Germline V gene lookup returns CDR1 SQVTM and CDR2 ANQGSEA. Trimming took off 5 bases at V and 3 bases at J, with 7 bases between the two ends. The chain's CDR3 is CSVRDYYGYTF. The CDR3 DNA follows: TGCAGCGTTCGGGACTACTATGGCTACACCTTC.

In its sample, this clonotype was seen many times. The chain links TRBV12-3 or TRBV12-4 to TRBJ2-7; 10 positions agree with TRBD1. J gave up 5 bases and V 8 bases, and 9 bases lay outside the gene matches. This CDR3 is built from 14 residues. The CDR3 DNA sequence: TGTGCCAGCTGCACCGGGACAGGGGCTAACGAGCAGTACTTC. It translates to CASCTGTGANEQYF.

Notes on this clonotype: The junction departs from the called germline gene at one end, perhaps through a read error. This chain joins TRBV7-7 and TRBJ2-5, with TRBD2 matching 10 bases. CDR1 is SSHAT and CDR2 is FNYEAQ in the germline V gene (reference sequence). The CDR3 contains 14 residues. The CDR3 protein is CASSLAGGYETQYF. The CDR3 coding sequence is TGTGCTAGCAGCTTAGCGGGGGGTTATGAGACCCAGTACTTC.

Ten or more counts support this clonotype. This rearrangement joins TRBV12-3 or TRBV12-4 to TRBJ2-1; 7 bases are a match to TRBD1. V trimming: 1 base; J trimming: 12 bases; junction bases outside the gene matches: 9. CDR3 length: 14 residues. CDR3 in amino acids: CASSLVQGIGRQFF. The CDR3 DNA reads TGTGCCAGCAGTTTAGTACAGGGGATAGGCCGGCAGTTCTTC.

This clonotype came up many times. For the CDR3, the DNA is TGTGCCAGCAGCTTAGCGTCGATTTCCTACGAGCAGTACTTC. Its translation is CASSLASISYEQYF. This chain uses TRBV7-8 with TRBJ2-7; D gene uncertain. Germline values: CDR1 SGHVS, CDR2 FQNEAQ. The germline V and J ends were trimmed by 0 bases and 1 base, with 7 bases remaining between them. This CDR3 comprises 14 residues.